This T cell receptor beta chain is from a study of CD8 T cells in Susac syndrome. CDR3 length: 14 amino acids. V lost 1 base to trimming and J lost 1 base, with 5 bases between them. The germline gives CDR1 SNHLY, CDR2 FYNNEI. When the RNA was reverse transcribed, random hexamers were used with an input of about 0.45 to 1 ug. TCRdb processed the immunoSEQ multiplex PCR reads anew with MiXCR; each CDR3 protein has one entry. The repertoire includes about 120,000 distinct CDR3 sequences, around 93% of them detected once, and over 0.1% sits in the top ten. Sequenced sample: CD8+ T cells from PBMCs. The chain couples TRBV2 to TRBJ1-3; D unclear. The origin of this receptor is a human donor in good health. The CDR3: CASSEGSSGNTIYF. For the CDR3, the DNA is TGTGCCAGCAGTGAAGGCAGTTCTGGAAACACCATATATTTT.